The T cell receptor (beta chain) under discussion was sequenced for a study of cytomegalovirus exposure and HLA in healthy donors. This CDR3 is 16 amino acids long. V shed 2 bases and J shed 0 bases, with 11 bases lying between them. In germline, CDR1 is ENHRY, CDR2 SYGVKD. A few counts support this clone. The PCR used 60 Vbeta and 13 Jbeta primers. Assay used: immunoSEQ multiplex PCR; TCRdb lists only in-frame clones, some missing. This table has 90,000 to 100,000 clones, 70% to 85% appearing once. The gene calls are TRBV10-3 and TRBJ2-4, with D tentatively TRBD2 (6 bases). The sequence derives from a man aged 50-59 years in good health and CMV-seronegative. Sequencing used PBMCs. Here the CDR3 DNA reads TGTGCCATCAGTGAGATAGGGAGGATAGCCAAAAACATTCAGTACTTC. This codes for CAISEIGRIAKNIQYF.